This T cell receptor (beta chain) came from a study of blood T cell repertoires in COVID-19. Study-wide context: COVID-19 samples collected from the United States, Italy and Spain covered acute and convalescent phases. PBMCs, B-cell-depleted T cells, or T cells provided the cDNA or gDNA that made up the material.

Participant age was roughly 18 to 100 years, and participants resided in roughly 25 US areas. Cohorts were based on clinical histories the participants reported. Measured with immunoSEQ multiplex PCR; TCRdb has only the in-frame clones, and not every one. Seen here are approximately 220,000 clones, 83% observed once, and the top ten hold 3% to 4.5%. The V gene lost 7 bases and the J gene lost 7 bases, with 8 bases spanning the gap. The CDR3 has 11 amino acids. Germline CDR1 MNHEY, CDR2 SVGAGI. Material: PBMCs or T cells enriched from blood (not recorded which). This TCR came from a woman aged 40 to 50 who had been exposed to COVID-19. The V and J genes are TRBV6-5 and TRBJ1-5; D perhaps matches TRBD1 (5 bases). Here the CDR3 reads CASKQAQPQHF. CDR3 DNA sequence: TGTGCCAGCAAACAGGCCCAGCCCCAGCATTTT.